Listed below are T cell receptor beta chains from one sample, sequenced in a study of regulatory T cells in long-lasting Graves disease. TCRdb re-called the multiplex PCR reads with MiXCR, one entry per CDR3 protein. The sample comprises about 540,000 distinct CDR3 sequences, 13% of which are singletons, and roughly a tenth rests with the top ten. Another study also made use of these data, one on T cells in Graves' hyperthyroidism and ophthalmopathy.

The material sequenced was peripheral blood mononuclear cells (PBMCs), taken at new diagnosis, from a patient treated with antithyroid drugs. Source of these receptors: a man aged 30 to 39 with Graves disease. Each CDR3 is given without its conserved first and last residue. The size field is filled for only some rows; it gives once, few, many or a size class.

TRBV5-1	many	TRBJ2-1	ASRRALTSGITYNEQF
TRBV15	many	TRBJ2-5	ATSRQTQETQY
TRBV30	few	TRBJ2-7	AWAQGGEYEQY
TRBV29-1	many	TRBJ2-7	SVDDQGVNEQY
TRBV28	many	TRBJ2-7	ASSPLRTGRYEQY
TRBV5-5	-	TRBJ2-2	ASSFDREIGELF
TRBV6-2/TRBV6-3	-	TRBJ2-6	ASSLFRDNSGANVLT
TRBV15	many	TRBJ2-5	ATSSPGGAETQY
TRBV20-1	many	TRBJ2-1	SARTRTSGSLSEQF
TRBV24-1	many	TRBJ2-5	ATSETGTRETQY
TRBV12-3/TRBV12-4	many	TRBJ2-1	ASCETSTNEQF
TRBV6-1	many	TRBJ1-2	ASKRTGRYGYT
TRBV6-9	-	TRBJ2-1	ASSSQGASGANEQF
TRBV7-9	many	TRBJ2-1	ASSPEFSYNEQF
TRBV29-1	few	TRBJ2-7	SVETSDSTTYEQY
TRBV19	-	TRBJ1-3	ACGQGAAGNTIY
TRBV24-1	few	TRBJ2-2	ATSDRPWTGGLF
TRBV30	many	TRBJ1-2	AWSSTTYGYT
TRBV14	-	-	ASSQELRQETQY
TRBV12-3/TRBV12-4	many	TRBJ2-3	ASSVTSGRFTDTQY
TRBV24-1	many	TRBJ2-2	ATSQGGLSGWGNTGELF
TRBV6-1	many	TRBJ1-1	ASRPGQGRNTEAF
TRBV20-1	-	TRBJ1-4	RSEGAQTTNEKLF